A single sample gave rise to the 14 T cell receptor beta chains below, sequenced in a study of blood T cells in healthy people across ages (dated by TCRdb to between 2014 and 2017). The library was produced with 5' RACE. The sample was run on an Illumina HiSeq 2500. A second 7 to 11 cycle PCR used a sample-barcoded 5' primer and a J-beta primer mix. The public reads were quality trimmed at Q25 with fastp and then assembled into clones with MiXCR by TCRdb, keeping productive beta chains. Rows with a matching CDR3 protein are joined into one entry that keeps the most common DNA and genes. This sample has around 1,500,000 distinct CDR3 sequences in its table, and 28% of those were observed once. The ten largest make up over 7% of the sample. The sample consisted of blood. These receptor sequences come from a woman aged 25-40 years in good health.

The sample holds a few counts of this clonotype. The chain links TRBV13 to TRBJ2-7, with a weak D call TRBD1 (6 bases). V lost 5 bases and J lost 2, with 16 bases in between. Germline assignment: CDR1 PRHDT and CDR2 FYEKMQ (reference sequence). The CDR3 loop spans 15 amino acids. The DNA of the CDR3 is TGTGCCAGCAGCCCCGCAGGGGTGGGAGCCTACGAGCAGTACTTC. Its translation is CASSPAGVGAYEQYF.

The CDR3 nucleotides are TGCAGTGCTATCCTGGACCCTAATTCACCCCTCCACTTT. Translating gives CSAILDPNSPLHF. The gene calls are TRBV20-1 and TRBJ1-6; no definite D call. The V end was cut by 4 bases, the J end by 6 bases, with 10 bases between. The CDR3 has 13 residues. The V gene's germline CDR1 is DFQATT and CDR2 SNEGSKA (reference sequence).

There are a few counts of this clonotype. The rearrangement links TRBV6-4 to TRBJ1-1; perhaps TRBD1 as D (6 bases). Trimming took 6 bases from V and 5 from J, leaving 16 bases between them. The germline V gene has CDR1 MRHNA and CDR2 SNTAGT. The CDR3 contains 14 residues. CDR3 nucleotide sequence: TGTGCCAGCAGATCTACCCCCAGGGGAACTGAAGCTTTCTTT. Protein product: CASRSTPRGTEAFF.

The chain joins TRBV12-5 to TRBJ2-7; 12 positions match TRBD2. Looked up from germline, CDR1 is LGHNT and CDR2 is FRNRAP. CDR3 length equals 14 residues. Trimming took 7 bases from V and 7 from J; bases not matched to a gene: 8. This CDR3 is CASARLAGEREQYF. CDR3 DNA sequence: TGTGCTAGTGCTCGACTAGCGGGGGAGAGGGAGCAGTACTTC.

For this clonotype: The junction does not match germline at one end; this may be a read error. The chain carries TRBV14 and TRBJ2-2; D is undetermined. Germline-derived CDR1 and CDR2 are SGHDN and FVKESK. The CDR3 runs 13 residues. This CDR3 reads CAGSQEITGELFF. As DNA, the CDR3 is TGTGCCGGCAGCCAAGAGATCACCGGGGAGCTGTTTTTT.

CDR3 sequence (DNA): TGTGCCAGCTCACCACTGATTGAGCAGTTCTTC. This encodes CASSPLIEQFF. The V and J genes are TRBV18 and TRBJ2-1, with D hard to call. V was pared by 1 base and J by 9 bases, with 4 bases between. Per germline, CDR1 KGHSH and CDR2 LQKENI. The CDR3 has 11 residues.

In its sample, this clonotype was seen many times. The CDR3 region is CSVVRLGHEQYF. The CDR3 region has the DNA TGCAGCGTTGTTCGCCTAGGCCACGAGCAGTACTTC. V usage is TRBV29-1 and J usage is TRBJ2-7, with D uncertain. Germline lookup yields CDR1 SQVTM and CDR2 ANQGSEA. The CDR3 loop spans 12 amino acids. With 4 bases removed from V and 5 bases from J, the gap between germline ends came to 12 bases.

This chain joins TRBV5-1 and TRBJ2-3; the D is unclear. Trimming removed 0 bases from V and 1 base from J, with 6 bases in between. The CDR3 covers 14 residues. Germline values: CDR1 SGHRS, CDR2 YFSETQ. The CDR3 region is CASSLESRTDTQYF. CDR3 bases: TGCGCCAGCAGCTTGGAATCCCGCACAGATACGCAGTATTTT. The full variable domain, its missing parts supplied by reference TRBV5-1 and TRBJ2-3, is KAGVTQTPRYLIKTRGQQVTLSCSPISGHRSVSWYQQTPGQGLQFLFEYFSETQRNKGNFPGRFSGRQFSNSRSEMNVSTLELGDSALYLCASSLESRTDTQYFGPGTRLTVL.

This clonotype was seen once. V gene TRBV2 combines with J gene TRBJ2-1, with 11 bases identical to TRBD2. The germline gives CDR1 SNHLY, CDR2 FYNNEI. The CDR3 has 15 amino acids. The trim removed 8 bases at V and 4 bases at J, leaving 7 bases unmatched. For the CDR3, the DNA is TGTGCCAGCGGGGGGGGGACTAGCGGTTACAATGAGCAGTTCTTC. Protein product: CASGGGTSGYNEQFF.

This clonotype has a handful of counts. The rearrangement joins TRBV9 to TRBJ2-7, with D tentatively TRBD1 or TRBD2 (5 bases each). Germline V gene lookup returns CDR1 SGDLS and CDR2 YYNGEE. V lost 7 bases and J lost 5, with 19 bases in between. There are 14 residues in the CDR3. CDR3: CASGHPLGTHEQYF. CDR3 bases: TGTGCCAGCGGCCATCCCCTCGGGACCCACGAGCAGTACTTC.

The rearrangement joins TRBV5-1 to TRBJ2-5; TRBD1 is a possible D gene (6 bases). The J call is doubtful: the DNA matches TRBJ2-7 better. CDR1 is SGHRS, CDR2 YFSETQ, per germline. CDR3 length: 17 amino acids. The CDR3, as DNA: TGCGCCAGCAGCTTGAGGCCGACAGGCCCACAACGCTACGAGCAGTACTTC. Translating it yields CASSLRPTGPQRYEQYF.

The chain links TRBV12-5 to TRBJ2-4; the D is unclear. The end of the DNA is better explained by TRBJ2-5, so the J call may be wrong. The CDR3 sequence is 9 residues long. Germline loops: CDR1 LGHNT, CDR2 FRNRAP. The CDR3 region is CASARTQYF. For the CDR3, the DNA is TGTGCTAGTGCTAGGACCCAGTACTTC.

At least ten counts were recorded for this clonotype. A clone one base away is much larger, so this may be a read error. The chain carries TRBV10-2 and TRBJ1-1; D gene unclear. This CDR3 has 14 residues. Germline lookup yields CDR1 WSHSY and CDR2 SAAADI. This CDR3 is CASRESPDYTEAFF. In nucleotides, the CDR3 is TGCGCCAGCAGGGAGTCGCCAGACTACACTGAAGCTTTCTTT.

CDR3: CASSKLARGTDTQYF. The CDR3 nucleotides read TGTGCCAGCAGCAAACTTGCGAGGGGCACAGATACGCAGTATTTT. The J gene is TRBJ2-3, the V gene TRBV3-1; D is possibly TRBD2 (5 bases). The germline gives CDR1 LGHDT, CDR2 YNNKEL (reference sequence). CDR3 size: 15 residues. The V and J ends lost 5 bases and 1 base respectively, with 13 bases between them.